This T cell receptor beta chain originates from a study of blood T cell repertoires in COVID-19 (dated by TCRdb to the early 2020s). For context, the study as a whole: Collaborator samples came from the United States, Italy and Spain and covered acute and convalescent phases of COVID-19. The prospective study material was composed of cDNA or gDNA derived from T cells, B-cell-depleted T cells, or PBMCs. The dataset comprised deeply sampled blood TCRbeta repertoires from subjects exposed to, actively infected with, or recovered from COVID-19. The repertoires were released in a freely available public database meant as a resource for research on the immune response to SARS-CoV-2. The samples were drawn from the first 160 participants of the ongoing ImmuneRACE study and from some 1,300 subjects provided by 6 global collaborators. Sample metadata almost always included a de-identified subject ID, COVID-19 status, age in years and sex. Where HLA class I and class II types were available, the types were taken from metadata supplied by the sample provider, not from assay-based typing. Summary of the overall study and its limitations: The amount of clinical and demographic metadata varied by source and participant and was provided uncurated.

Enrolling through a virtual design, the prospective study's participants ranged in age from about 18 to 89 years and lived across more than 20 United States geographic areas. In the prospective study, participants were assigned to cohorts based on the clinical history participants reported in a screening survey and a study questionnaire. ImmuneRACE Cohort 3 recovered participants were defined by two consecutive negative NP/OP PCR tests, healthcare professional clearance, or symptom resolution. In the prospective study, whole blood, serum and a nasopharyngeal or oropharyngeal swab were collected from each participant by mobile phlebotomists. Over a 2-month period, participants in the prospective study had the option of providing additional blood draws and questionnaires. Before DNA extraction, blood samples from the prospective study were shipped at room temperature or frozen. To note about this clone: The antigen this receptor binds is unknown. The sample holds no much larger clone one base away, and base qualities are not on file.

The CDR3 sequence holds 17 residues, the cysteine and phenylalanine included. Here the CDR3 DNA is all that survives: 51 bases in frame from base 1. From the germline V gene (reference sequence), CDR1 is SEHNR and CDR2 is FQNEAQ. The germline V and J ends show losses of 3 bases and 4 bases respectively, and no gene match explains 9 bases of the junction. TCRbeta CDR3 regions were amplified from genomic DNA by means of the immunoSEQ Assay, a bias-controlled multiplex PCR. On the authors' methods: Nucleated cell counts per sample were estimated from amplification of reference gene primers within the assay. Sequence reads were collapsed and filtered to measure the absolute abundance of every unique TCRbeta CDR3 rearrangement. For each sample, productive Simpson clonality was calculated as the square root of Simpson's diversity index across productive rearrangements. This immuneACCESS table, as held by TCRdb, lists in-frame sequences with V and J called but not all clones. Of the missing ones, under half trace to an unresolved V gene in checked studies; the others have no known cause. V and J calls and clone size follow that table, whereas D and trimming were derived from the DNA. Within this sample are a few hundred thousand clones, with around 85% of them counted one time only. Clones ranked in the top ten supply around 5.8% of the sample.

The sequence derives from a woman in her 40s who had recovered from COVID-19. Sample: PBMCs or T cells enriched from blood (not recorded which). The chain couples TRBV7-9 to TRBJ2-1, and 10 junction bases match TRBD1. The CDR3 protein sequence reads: CASSFLFGTGAYNEQFF. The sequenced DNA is TGTGCCAGCAGCTTTCTGTTTGGGACAGGGGCTTACAATGAGCAGTTCTTC.